This TCR beta chain originates from a study of T cell changes during pregnancy in multiple sclerosis. The CDR3 loop spans 15 amino acids. Trimming cost V 0 bases and J 6 bases, with 12 bases left between them. Germline V gene data show CDR1 as MNHNS and CDR2 as SASEGT. The repertoire was sequenced with immunoSEQ multiplex PCR; TCRdb's copy has only in-frame clones and lacks some. The data show 70,000 to 100,000 clones, 90% to 95% seen once. The TCR comes from a female donor with multiple sclerosis, enrolled in a pregnancy study. The chain links TRBV6-1 to TRBJ2-1, with D possibly TRBD2 on 6 matching bases. The specimen was peripheral blood, collected in the third trimester of pregnancy. The DNA for the CDR3 is TGTGCCAGCAGTGAAGCGCAACTAGCCGCCAATGAGCAGTTCTTC. This codes for CASSEAQLAANEQFF.